This T cell receptor beta chain was sequenced in a study of blood T cell repertoires in COVID-19. Study information: The cDNA or gDNA used as material had been derived from T cells, B-cell-depleted T cells, or PBMCs.

Repertoires were generated with immunoSEQ multiplex PCR, while TCRdb's copy carries only in-frame clones and drops some. The sample lists under 45,000 clones; just under 90% were seen once. V shed 4 bases and J 4 bases; nucleotides not matched to a gene: 3. Germline loops: CDR1 SGHRS, CDR2 YFSETQ. The CDR3 has 14 residues. The receptor comes from a man aged 40-50 years with COVID-19, enrolled during active disease. The chain has TRBV5-1 and TRBJ2-1; TRBD1 agrees at 9 bases. Material: peripheral blood. The CDR3 DNA follows: TGCGCCAGCAGCCAGGACAGGGGATACAATGAGCAGTTCTTC. This gives the protein CASSQDRGYNEQFF. Variable domain in full (rest from reference TRBV5-1 and TRBJ2-1): KAGVTQTPRYLIKTRGQQVTLSCSPISGHRSVSWYQQTPGQGLQFLFEYFSETQRNKGNFPGRFSGRQFSNSRSEMNVSTLELGDSALYLCASSQDRGYNEQFFGPGTRLTVL.